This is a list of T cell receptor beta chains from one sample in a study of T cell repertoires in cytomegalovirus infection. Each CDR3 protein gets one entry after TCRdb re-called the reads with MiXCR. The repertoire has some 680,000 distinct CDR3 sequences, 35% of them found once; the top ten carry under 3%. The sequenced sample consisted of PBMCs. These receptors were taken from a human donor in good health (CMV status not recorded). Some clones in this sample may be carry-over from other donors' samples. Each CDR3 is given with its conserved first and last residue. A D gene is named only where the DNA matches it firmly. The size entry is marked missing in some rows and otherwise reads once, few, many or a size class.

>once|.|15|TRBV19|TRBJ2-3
CASSISGEITDTQYF
TGTGCCAGTAGTATATCCGGGGAGATAACAGATACGCAGTATTTT
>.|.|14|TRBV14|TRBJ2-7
CASSQVATGREQYF
TGTGCCAGCAGCCAAGTGGCCACAGGGCGGGAGCAGTACTTC
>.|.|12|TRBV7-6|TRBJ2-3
CASSYARDTQYF
TGTGCCAGCAGCTACGCCCGGGATACGCAGTATTTT
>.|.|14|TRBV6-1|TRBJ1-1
CASSGAPGDTEAFF
TGTGCCAGTTCGGGCGCTCCGGGGGACACTGAAGCTTTCTTT
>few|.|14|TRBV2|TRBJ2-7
CASSESRSSYEQYF
TGTGCCAGCAGTGAATCTCGCAGCTCCTACGAGCAGTACTTC
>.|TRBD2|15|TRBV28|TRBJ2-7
CASSFLSGRAYEQYF
TGTGCCAGCAGTTTTCTAAGCGGGAGGGCGTACGAGCAGTACTTC
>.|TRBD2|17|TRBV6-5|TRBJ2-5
CASSYSPGAGGPETQYF
TGTGCCAGCAGTTACTCTCCCGGGGCGGGGGGGCCGGAGACCCAGTACTTC
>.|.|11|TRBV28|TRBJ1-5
CASSRDQPQHF
TGTGCCAGCAGTCGAGATCAGCCCCAGCATTTT
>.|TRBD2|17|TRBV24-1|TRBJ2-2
CATSEGRGSLNTGELFF
TGTGCCACCAGTGAAGGCCGCGGGAGTCTGAACACCGGGGAGCTGTTTTTT
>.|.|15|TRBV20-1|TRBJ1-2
CSARPLTGKDYGYTF
TGCAGTGCTAGGCCCCTCACAGGGAAAGACTATGGCTACACCTTC
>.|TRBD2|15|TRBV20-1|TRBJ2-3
CSALPTSAHTDTQYF
TGCAGTGCCCTACCCACTAGCGCCCACACAGATACGCAGTATTTT
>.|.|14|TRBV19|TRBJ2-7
CASSIGDGSYEQYF
TGTGCCAGTAGTATTGGGGACGGCTCCTACGAGCAGTACTTC
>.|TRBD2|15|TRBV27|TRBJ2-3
CASSLERGGRDTQYF
TGTGCCAGCAGTTTGGAGCGGGGGGGCCGGGATACGCAGTATTTT
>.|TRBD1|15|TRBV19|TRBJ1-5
CASIDRGRVNQPQHF
TGTGCCAGTATTGACAGGGGGCGGGTCAATCAGCCCCAGCATTTT
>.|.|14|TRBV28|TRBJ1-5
CASKIPRGNQPQHF
TGTGCCAGCAAGATTCCAAGGGGGAATCAGCCCCAGCATTTT
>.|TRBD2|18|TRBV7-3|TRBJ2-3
CASSLGASGSHGTDTQYF
TGTGCCAGCAGCTTAGGAGCTAGCGGGAGCCACGGGACAGATACGCAGTATTTT
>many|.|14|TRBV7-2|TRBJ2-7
CASSLEAGPYEQYF
TGTGCCAGCAGCTTAGAGGCGGGGCCCTACGAGCAGTACTTC
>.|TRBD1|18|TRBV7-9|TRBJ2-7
CASSPRGQGPLSSYEQYF
TGTGCCAGCAGCCCTAGGGGGCAGGGCCCTCTTAGCTCCTACGAGCAGTACTTC
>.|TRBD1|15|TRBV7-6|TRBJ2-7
CASSPGDRGVYEQYF
TGTGCTAGCAGCCCGGGGGACAGGGGGGTCTACGAGCAGTACTTC
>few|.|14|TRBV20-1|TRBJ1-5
CSARFGVGGQPQHF
TGCAGTGCTAGATTTGGGGTGGGGGGTCAGCCCCAGCATTTT
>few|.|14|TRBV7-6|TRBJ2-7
CASSSRWVPHEQYF
TGTGCCAGCAGCTCTCGGTGGGTACCTCACGAGCAGTACTTC
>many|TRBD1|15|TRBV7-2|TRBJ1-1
CASRRDSGKLTEAFF
TGTGCCAGCCGGAGGGACAGCGGAAAACTCACTGAAGCTTTCTTT
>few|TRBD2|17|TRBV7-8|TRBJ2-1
CASSLAFGAGGSIEQFF
TGTGCCAGCAGCTTAGCCTTCGGGGCGGGGGGAAGTATTGAGCAGTTCTTC
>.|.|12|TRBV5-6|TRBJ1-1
CASSRLEVEAFF
TGTGCCAGCAGCCGCCTAGAAGTCGAAGCTTTCTTT
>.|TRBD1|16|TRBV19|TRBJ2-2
CASSVGQTGDRGKLFF
TGTGCCAGTAGTGTGGGACAGACAGGGGATAGGGGAAAGCTGTTTTTT
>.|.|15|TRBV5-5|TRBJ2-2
CASSLGQSNTGELFF
TGTGCCAGCAGCTTGGGGCAGAGTAACACCGGGGAGCTGTTTTTT
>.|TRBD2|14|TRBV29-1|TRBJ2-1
CSVDIAGTYNEQFF
TGCAGCGTTGATATAGCGGGAACTTACAATGAGCAGTTCTTC
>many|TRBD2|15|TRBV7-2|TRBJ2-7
CASSFRDYLPYEQYF
TGTGCCAGCAGCTTCCGGGACTATCTCCCTTACGAGCAGTACTTC
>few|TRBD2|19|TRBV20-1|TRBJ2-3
CSARPPPKSGGACTDTQYF
TGCAGTGCTAGACCACCACCCAAGAGCGGGGGGGCCTGTACAGATACGCAGTATTTT
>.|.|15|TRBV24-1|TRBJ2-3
CATSDFTGDTDTQYF
TGTGCCACCAGTGATTTTACGGGAGACACAGATACGCAGTATTTT
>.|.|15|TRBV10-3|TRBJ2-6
CAISQQDSGANVLTF
TGTGCCATCAGCCAACAGGACTCTGGGGCCAACGTCCTGACTTTC
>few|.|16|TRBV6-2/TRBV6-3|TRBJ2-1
CASSNPTRPTSNEQFF
TGTGCCAGCAGTAACCCGACTAGGCCGACATCTAATGAGCAGTTCTTC
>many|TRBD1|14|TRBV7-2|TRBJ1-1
CASTQRGQAEEAFF
TGTGCCAGCACCCAAAGGGGACAGGCGGAGGAAGCTTTCTTT
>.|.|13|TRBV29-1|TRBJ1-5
CSVVQGFNQPQHF
TGCAGCGTTGTTCAGGGGTTCAATCAGCCCCAGCATTTT
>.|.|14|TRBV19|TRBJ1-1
CASSIGGLHTEAFF
TGTGCCAGTAGTATAGGAGGCCTGCACACTGAAGCTTTCTTT
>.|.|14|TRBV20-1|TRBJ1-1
CSARGQFRGTEAFF
TGCAGTGCTAGAGGACAGTTCCGGGGGACTGAAGCTTTCTTT
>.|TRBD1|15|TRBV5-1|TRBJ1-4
CASSWSRDRGEKLFF
TGCGCCAGCAGCTGGTCCCGGGACAGGGGGGAAAAACTGTTTTTT
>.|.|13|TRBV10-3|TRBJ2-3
CAAAGLGSDTQYF
TGTGCCGCCGCGGGGCTGGGGTCAGATACGCAGTATTTT
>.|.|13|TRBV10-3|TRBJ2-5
CATQEIKQETQYF
TGTGCCACCCAGGAGATAAAACAAGAGACCCAGTACTTC
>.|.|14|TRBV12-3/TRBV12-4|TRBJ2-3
CASSFDSFTDTQYF
TGTGCCAGCAGTTTCGACAGTTTCACAGATACGCAGTATTTT
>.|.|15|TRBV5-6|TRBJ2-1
CASSAVRGAYNEQFF
TGTGCCAGCAGCGCGGTCCGGGGCGCGTACAATGAGCAGTTCTTC
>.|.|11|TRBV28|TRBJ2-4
CASRGDGIQYF
TGTGCCAGCAGGGGGGATGGCATTCAGTACTTC
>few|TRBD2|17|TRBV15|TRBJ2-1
CATSRDLLAGASNEQFF
TGTGCCACCAGCAGAGATCTGCTAGCGGGAGCCTCTAATGAGCAGTTCTTC
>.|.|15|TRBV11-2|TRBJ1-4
CASSPKEGVGEKLFF
TGTGCCAGCAGCCCGAAGGAGGGGGTCGGTGAAAAACTGTTTTTT
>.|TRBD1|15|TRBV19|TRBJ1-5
CATASGTGANQPQHF
TGTGCCACCGCATCCGGGACAGGGGCCAATCAGCCCCAGCATTTT
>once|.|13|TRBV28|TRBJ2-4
CASSDSMGDIQYF
TGTGCCAGCAGTGACAGTATGGGGGACATTCAGTACTTC
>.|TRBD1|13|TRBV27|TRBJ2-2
CASVDRVAGELFF
TGTGCCAGTGTGGACAGGGTCGCCGGGGAGCTGTTTTTT
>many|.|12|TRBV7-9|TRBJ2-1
CATPGAYNEQFF
TGTGCCACACCAGGGGCATATAATGAGCAGTTCTTC
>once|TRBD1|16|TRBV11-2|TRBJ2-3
CASSLGTGASTDTQYF
TGTGCCAGCAGCTTGGGGACAGGAGCTAGCACAGATACGCAGTATTTT
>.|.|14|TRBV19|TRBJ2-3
CAITLARGADTQYF
TGTGCCATTACTCTCGCGAGAGGGGCGGATACGCAGTATTTT
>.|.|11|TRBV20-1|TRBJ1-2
CSARETYGYTF
TGCAGTGCTAGAGAGACGTATGGCTACACCTTC
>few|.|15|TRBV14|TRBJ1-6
CASSQRYGTDSPLHF
TGTGCCAGCAGCCAACGGTACGGGACTGACTCACCCCTCCACTTT
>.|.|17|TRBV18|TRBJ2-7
CASSPSHRPGASYEQYF
TGTGCCAGCTCACCCTCCCACCGTCCAGGGGCATCCTACGAGCAGTACTTC
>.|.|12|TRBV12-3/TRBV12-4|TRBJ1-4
CASRAGAEKLFF
TGTGCCAGCAGAGCAGGGGCCGAAAAACTGTTTTTT
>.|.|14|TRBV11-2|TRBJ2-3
CASRPGPSTDTQYF
TGTGCCAGCAGGCCCGGTCCGAGCACAGATACGCAGTATTTT
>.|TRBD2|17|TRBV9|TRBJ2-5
CASSSGTSGSIQETQYF
TGTGCCAGCAGCTCCGGGACTAGCGGGAGTATCCAAGAGACCCAGTACTTC
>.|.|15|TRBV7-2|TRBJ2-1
CASGPAGSSYNEQFF
TGTGCCAGTGGCCCCGCAGGGAGCTCCTACAATGAGCAGTTCTTC